This T cell receptor (beta chain) came from a study of shared clonotypes between healthy human individuals. Study as a whole: A couple of women and a few men aged 18 to 49 made up the donors.

Assay used: immunoSEQ multiplex PCR; TCRdb lists only in-frame clones, some missing. The table includes some 550,000 clones, more than 95% detected once. This CDR3 is 14 amino acids long. The germline V gene encodes CDR1 SNHLY and CDR2 FYNNEI. V was clipped by 5 bases and J by 7 bases, with 15 bases between them. The chain employs TRBV2 and TRBJ1-5; a possible D gene is TRBD1 (5 bases). The sample was naive CD4+ T cells sorted from blood. The subset: CD45RA+ positively selected. The sequence derives from a woman in her thirties in good health. In DNA, the CDR3 is TGTGCCAGCAGTCGAGACCTTGGGGGACAGCCCCAGCATTTT. Its protein product is CASSRDLGGQPQHF. The whole variable domain, remainder taken from reference TRBV2 and TRBJ1-5, is EPEVTQTPSHQVTQMGQEVILRCVPISNHLYFYWYRQILGQKVEFLVSFYNNEISEKSEIFDDQFSVERPDGSNFTLKIRSTKLEDSAMYFCASSRDLGGQPQHFGDGTRLSIL.